The T cell receptor beta chain under discussion was sequenced for a study of graft-versus-host responses after intestinal transplantation (dated by TCRdb to about 2021). In terms of the full investigation: The transplants that recipients got were multivisceral, liver-intestinal, or isolated intestinal. Donor T cell macrochimerism was defined as a peak of at least 4% donor T cells among recipient peripheral blood mononuclear cells. Samples from a few later patients were sequenced in-house on an Illumina MiSeq with MiXCR processing rather than by the commercial service. Every recipient was given anti-thymocyte globulin induction, followed by around three years of maintenance tacrolimus and steroids. Bulk TCR-beta CDR3 sequencing was used to track graft-versus-host and host-versus-graft alloreactive T cell clones in the graft, circulation and bone marrow after intestinal transplantation. Of the approximately 24 intestinal transplant recipients enrolled in the cohort, one of whom was a retransplant, a few patients without pretransplant specimens were excluded. Alloreactive clones were identified by sequencing pre-transplant mixed lymphocyte reaction products and comparing them with unstimulated pre-transplant donor and recipient T cells. Here is what the overall study found, with its caveats: The conclusions were limited by the relatively low number and heterogeneity of the intestinal transplant patients. Early after transplant, declines in HvG clones were associated with peak levels of circulating GvH clones. GvH clones were detected in recipient bone marrow, and some appeared earlier in ileal mucosa or blood, consistent with an intestinal mucosal origin. In the allografts of patients with donor T cell macrochimerism, GvH to HvG T cell clonal ratios were high.

CDR1 and CDR2, per the germline V gene (reference sequence), are LNHDA and SQIVND. V loses 5 bases, J loses 0 bases, and the germline ends lie 10 bases apart. The cysteine opens and the phenylalanine closes a CDR3 of 14 amino acids. Of all the DNA, just the CDR3 is kept, 42 bases in frame from base 1. Receptors were amplified or captured by the immunoSEQ multiplex PCR assay. In most patients, genomic DNA was isolated using the Qiagen DNeasy Blood and Tissue Kit and sent frozen to Adaptive Biotechnologies for TCR sequencing. High-throughput TCR-beta CDR3 sequencing of genomic DNA from most patients was performed by Adaptive Biotechnologies. Regarding the original processing steps: TCR sequencing data were retrieved from Adaptive's ImmunoSEQ software for roughly 17 patients, whereas a few other patients were processed with MiXCR and VDJtools. To correct CD4 versus CD8 sorting errors, any sequence found in both subsets at a frequency ratio below 5:1 was removed. CDR3 nucleotide sequences shared between donor and recipient were removed because the origin of such sequences could not be assigned. At least 2-fold expansion over unstimulated cells and a minimum CFSE-low frequency of 0.002% (template counts) or 0.001% (read counts) were required for clones to be classified as alloreactive. A clone was considered mappable if detected in the sequenced pre-transplant spleen, lymph node, or MLR CFSE-low populations of the donor or recipient. Cumulative frequency of alloreactive clones was calculated as a percentage of all sequences weighted by copy number. Entries here come from immuneACCESS through TCRdb and include only in-frame sequences with V and J called. Some clones fail to appear in such tables; in the studies checked, an unresolved V gene covers under half of the shortfall, and the cause of the remainder is unknown. From that table come the V and J calls and clone size; the DNA was used to work out D and trimming. For this sample the table gives 130,000 to 150,000 clones, of which about 93% were detected only once. The ten most abundant clones make up approximately 0.2% of the sample.

This specimen's time point label, interpreted: cells obtained before transplantation from donor or recipient. CD3+CD4+ and CD3+CD8+ populations were FACS-sorted from unstimulated pre-transplant donor and recipient cells taken from spleen or lymph nodes. As to this clone: What antigen it recognizes has not been identified. Per-nucleotide qualities are absent, and no much larger clonotype sits a single base away.

The receptor's source is a human donor who received an intestinal transplant. This receptor chain uses TRBV19 and TRBJ1-1, with the identity of the D gene unclear. Specimen: unstimulated CD4+ T cells sorted from spleen or lymph node cells, collected before intestinal transplant. The CDR3 region reads CASSWGGVNTEAFF. The DNA reads TGTGCCAGTAGTTGGGGAGGAGTGAACACTGAAGCTTTCTTT.